These 22 T cell receptor beta chains were sequenced from one sample in a study of cytomegalovirus exposure and HLA in healthy donors. The repertoire was sequenced with immunoSEQ multiplex PCR; TCRdb's copy has only in-frame clones and lacks some. This sample has fewer than 200,000 clones, with 80% to 90% found just once. Sequencing was carried out using PBMCs. The receptors here all came from a woman aged 25 to 39 in good health and CMV-seronegative.

The rearrangement joins TRBV5-1 to TRBJ2-3; TRBD2 is a possible D gene (7 bases). The V and J ends lost 0 bases and 2 bases respectively, with 10 bases between them. CDR1 and CDR2 (germline): SGHRS, YFSETQ. This CDR3 has 15 amino acids. The DNA for the CDR3 is TGCGCCAGCAGCTTGGCCGCGGGGGCCACAGATACGCAGTATTTT. Translation: CASSLAAGATDTQYF.

This clone was detected only once. The DNA for the CDR3 is TGTGCCAGCAGCCCGAGACCGCGGGGGGGGGCCAAAAACATTCAGTACTTC. It specifies CASSPRPRGGAKNIQYF. This sequence joins TRBV7-8 and TRBJ2-4; 9 nucleotides align to TRBD2. Trimming cost V 5 bases and J 1 base; bases outside gene matches: 9. Germline loops: CDR1 SGHVS, CDR2 FQNEAQ. The CDR3 runs to 17 residues.

This rearrangement joins TRBV30 to TRBJ1-2; D remains ambiguous. V gave up 2 bases and J gave up 2 bases, with 9 bases separating them. The CDR3 has 13 amino acids. Germline-derived CDR1 and CDR2 are GTSNPN and SVGIG (reference sequence). The CDR3 protein is CAWSKAGNYGYTF. The DNA of the CDR3 is TGTGCCTGGAGTAAGGCCGGGAACTATGGCTACACCTTC. Using reference TRBV30 and TRBJ1-2 for the parts outside the CDR3, the full variable domain is SQTIHQWPATLVQPVGSPLSLECTVEGTSNPNLYWYRQAAGRGLQLLFYSVGIGQISSEVPQNLSASRPQDRQFILSSKKLLLSDSGFYLCAWSKAGNYGYTFGSGTRLTVV.

The chain links TRBV5-4 to TRBJ2-2, with 11 nucleotides matching TRBD1. The germline gives CDR1 SGHNT, CDR2 YYREEE (reference sequence). This CDR3 spans 15 amino acids. V gave up 4 bases and J gave up 6 bases; unmatched junction bases: 5. The CDR3 loop is CASSRGTGGPGELFF. The CDR3 bases are TGTGCCAGCAGCCGCGGGACAGGGGGTCCCGGGGAGCTGTTTTTT.

The CDR3 spells CASGSSVGEAFYEQYF. CDR3 DNA: TGCGCCAGCGGCTCCTCAGTGGGGGAGGCGTTCTACGAGCAGTACTTC. The chain joins TRBV5-1 to TRBJ2-7, with a weak D call TRBD2 (6 bases). V lost 7 bases and J lost 3, with 23 bases in between. The CDR3 sequence is 16 residues long. Germline V lookup: CDR1 SGHRS, CDR2 YFSETQ.

V is TRBV5-1 and J is TRBJ1-3; 11 nucleotides align to TRBD1. Germline CDR1 and CDR2: SGHRS and YFSETQ. This CDR3 is built from 18 residues. V dropped 0 bases and J dropped 8; count of bases not matched to a gene: 13. The CDR3 loop reads CASSLGPNPGQGVHTIYF. For the CDR3, the DNA is TGCGCCAGCAGCTTGGGACCGAATCCGGGACAGGGGGTCCACACCATATATTTT.

The rearrangement joins TRBV7-8 to TRBJ1-2; 9 bases line up with TRBD1. The CDR3 length is 14 residues. Germline CDR1 is SGHVS and CDR2 is FQNEAQ. With 5 bases clipped from V and 7 bases from J, the junction kept 8 bases outside the gene matches. Here the CDR3 DNA reads TGTGCCAGCAGCGCGGAGGACAGGGGATCTGGCTACACCTTC. This translates into CASSAEDRGSGYTF. The entire variable domain, with the rest obtained from reference TRBV7-8 and TRBJ1-2, is as follows: GAGVSQSPRYKVAKRGQDVALRCDPISGHVSLFWYQQALGQGPEFLTYFQNEAQLDKSGLPSDRFFAERPEGSVSTLKIQRTQQEDSAVYLCASSAEDRGSGYTFGSGTRLTVV.

The V call is TRBV19, the J call TRBJ1-2; 8 nucleotides align to TRBD1. Trimming cost V 8 bases and J 6 bases; bases outside gene matches: 17. The CDR3 is 16 residues long. Per germline, CDR1 LNHDA and CDR2 SQIVND (reference sequence). The CDR3 here is CASSQRGDRTGDGYTF. CDR3 in DNA: TGTGCCAGTTCCCAAAGAGGGGACAGGACAGGCGATGGCTACACCTTC.

The chain employs TRBV5-1 and TRBJ2-3, with a weak D call TRBD1 (6 bases). V shed 3 bases and J shed 6 bases, with 20 bases lying between them. Germline lookup yields CDR1 SGHRS and CDR2 YFSETQ. The CDR3 consists of 16 residues. The CDR3 DNA reads TGCGCCAGCAGCTATCTGGACGCAGGAAGGGGGGATACGCAGTATTTT. This gives the protein CASSYLDAGRGDTQYF.

The chain is built from TRBV6-1 and TRBJ1-2; weak D call: TRBD1 (6 bases). Germline values: CDR1 MNHNS, CDR2 SASEGT. The CDR3 contains 15 residues. V lost 1 base and J lost 0, with 9 bases in between. CDR3 sequence reads: CASSEGQASNYGYTF. CDR3 nucleotide sequence: TGTGCCAGCAGTGAAGGACAGGCATCTAACTATGGCTACACCTTC.

This sequence joins TRBV5-1 and TRBJ2-3, with D possibly being TRBD2 (6 bases). The germline V gene encodes CDR1 SGHRS and CDR2 YFSETQ. The CDR3 has 15 amino acids. Between the trimmed V and J ends, which lost 2 bases and 0 bases, there was a span of 10 bases. As DNA, the CDR3 is TGCGCCAGCAGCTTCTTCGGGGGTAGCACAGATACGCAGTATTTT. It yields the protein CASSFFGGSTDTQYF.

This clone was counted a single time. This chain links TRBV19 with TRBJ1-1; D unclear. This CDR3 has 16 residues. Germline CDR1 LNHDA, CDR2 SQIVND (reference sequence). V dropped 0 bases and J dropped 5 bases, with 16 bases sitting between them. The CDR3 loop is CASSIDFSPGGTEAFF. The CDR3 coding sequence is TGTGCCAGTAGTATAGACTTCTCTCCGGGAGGGACTGAAGCTTTCTTT. Full variable domain (outside the CDR3, taken from reference TRBV19 and TRBJ1-1): DGGITQSPKYLFRKEGQNVTLSCEQNLNHDAMYWYRQDPGQGLRLIYYSQIVNDFQKGDIAEGYSVSREKKESFPLTVTSAQKNPTAFYLCASSIDFSPGGTEAFFGQGTRLTVV.

This clone was seen a handful of times. The rearrangement uses TRBV19 and TRBJ1-5; possible D gene TRBD1, 5 bases. CDR3 length: 14 amino acids. In germline, CDR1 is LNHDA, CDR2 SQIVND (reference sequence). Trimming removed 3 bases at V and 5 bases at J, with 11 bases between. CDR3 nucleotides: TGTGCCAGTAGTATCGGGGGTATGGATCAGCCCCAGCATTTT. It translates to CASSIGGMDQPQHF. The full variable domain, rest sourced from reference TRBV19 and TRBJ1-5, is DGGITQSPKYLFRKEGQNVTLSCEQNLNHDAMYWYRQDPGQGLRLIYYSQIVNDFQKGDIAEGYSVSREKKESFPLTVTSAQKNPTAFYLCASSIGGMDQPQHFGDGTRLSIL.

V and J are TRBV4-1 and TRBJ2-1; 15 nucleotides line up with TRBD2. The V gene's germline CDR1 is MGHRA and CDR2 YSYEKL. Trimming at V came to 4 bases and at J to 8 bases, leaving 12 bases not matched to a gene. The CDR3 is made up of 18 amino acids. CDR3 in amino acids: CASSLLPGLAGGHDEQFF. The CDR3 nucleotides read TGCGCCAGCAGCCTCCTACCCGGACTAGCGGGGGGGCACGATGAGCAGTTCTTC.

The chain has TRBV7-6 and TRBJ2-2; 14 bases agree with TRBD2. The ends lost 2 bases at V and 7 bases at J; junction bases unmatched: 9. The CDR3 extends over 18 amino acids. Germline assignment: CDR1 SGHVS and CDR2 FNYEAQ. This CDR3 is CASSLQVGLAGEGGELFF. CDR3 in DNA: TGTGCCAGCAGCTTACAAGTGGGACTAGCGGGGGAAGGCGGGGAGCTGTTTTTT. Looking up the rest from reference TRBV7-6 and TRBJ2-2 gives the full variable domain: GAGVSQSPRYKVTKRGQDVALRCDPISGHVSLYWYRQALGQGPEFLTYFNYEAQQDKSGLPNDRFSAERPEGSISTLTIQRTEQRDSAMYRCASSLQVGLAGEGGELFFGEGSRLTVL.

The CDR3 region has the DNA TGTGCCAGCAGGAGGCGTGTGACTCCGGACACTGAAGCTTTCTTT. This encodes CASRRRVTPDTEAFF. The chain couples TRBV6-1 to TRBJ1-1, with D unresolved. The CDR3 is 15 amino acids. Germline values: CDR1 MNHNS, CDR2 SASEGT. V shed 6 bases and J shed 3 bases, with 17 bases lying between them.

The rearrangement links TRBV19 to TRBJ2-2, with 11 positions matching TRBD2. The CDR3 length is 17 residues. The germline V gene encodes CDR1 LNHDA and CDR2 SQIVND (reference sequence). V trimming: 5 bases; J trimming: 5 bases; junction bases outside the gene matches: 10. The CDR3 nucleotides are TGTGCCAGTAGTGACTGGATAGCGGGGGGGCCTACCGGGGAGCTGTTTTTT. This gives the protein CASSDWIAGGPTGELFF. Looking up the rest from reference TRBV19 and TRBJ2-2 gives the full variable domain: DGGITQSPKYLFRKEGQNVTLSCEQNLNHDAMYWYRQDPGQGLRLIYYSQIVNDFQKGDIAEGYSVSREKKESFPLTVTSAQKNPTAFYLCASSDWIAGGPTGELFFGEGSRLTVL.

The chain combines TRBV6-5 with TRBJ1-6, with a weak D call TRBD1 (6 bases). V lost 6 bases, J lost 9 bases, and 15 bases lay in between. Germline CDR1 is MNHEY and CDR2 is SVGAGI. CDR3 length: 14 residues. The CDR3 DNA follows: TGTGCCAGCAGCCCTGACAGGAAAAGTTCACCCCTCCACTTT. It specifies CASSPDRKSSPLHF.

V usage is TRBV29-1 and J usage is TRBJ2-1; D is undetermined. Trimming stripped 6 bases from V and 3 bases from J, with 6 bases between. CDR1 SQVTM and CDR2 ANQGSEA come from the germline V gene. This CDR3 comprises 11 residues. CDR3 sequence (DNA): TGCAGCGTCCACAGCTACAATGAGCAGTTCTTC. Its translation is CSVHSYNEQFF.

The chain recombines TRBV6-1 with TRBJ1-5, with 8 positions matching TRBD1. The junction had 5 bases not matched to a gene; V was cut back by 6 bases and J by 4 bases. The V gene's germline CDR1 is MNHNS and CDR2 SASEGT. The CDR3 runs 14 residues. This chain's CDR3 is CASSDRGRNQPQHF. CDR3 DNA sequence: TGTGCCAGCAGCGACAGGGGCCGTAATCAGCCCCAGCATTTT.

This clone showed up just a few times. The V gene is TRBV11-2, the J gene TRBJ1-5; D is possibly TRBD1 (5 bases). CDR3 size: 13 residues. Trimming shortened V by 0 bases and J by 5 bases, and 5 bases separated the two germline ends. From germline, CDR1 is SGHAT and CDR2 FQNNGV. CDR3 residues: CASSLDRDQPQHF. The DNA of the CDR3 is TGTGCCAGCAGCTTAGACAGGGATCAGCCCCAGCATTTT.

The chain has TRBV5-1 and TRBJ2-2, with D possibly being TRBD2 (6 bases). This CDR3 has 16 residues. The V end was cut by 1 base, the J end by 0 bases, with 10 bases between. The V gene's germline CDR1 is SGHRS and CDR2 YFSETQ. CDR3: CASSLYRTTNTGELFF. The CDR3 bases are TGCGCCAGCAGCTTGTACAGGACTACGAACACCGGGGAGCTGTTTTTT.